This paragraph covers one TCR beta chain sequence. Its antigen is currently unknown. Other DNA sequences of this sample code for an identical CDR3. This CDR3 spans 12 amino acids. Germline V gives CDR1 SNHLY, CDR2 FYNNEI. V was cut by 7 bases and J by 1 base, with 8 bases left in between. This sample is drawn from a study of shared clonotypes between healthy human individuals. Regarding the study as a whole: How much donors shared clonotypes was expected to be affected by sequencing depth.

Naive CD8 cells lacked CD45RO and underwent positive selection for CCR7, leaving out terminally differentiated effector memory CD45RA+ cells. Clones were sequenced by immunoSEQ multiplex PCR, and TCRdb holds only the in-frame ones, with some missing. The data show hundreds of thousands of clones, around 92% seen once. This receptor was taken from a man aged 25 to 40 in good health. The chain employs TRBV2 and TRBJ2-7, with unresolved D. The sample taken for sequencing was naive CD8+ T cells sorted from blood. CDR3 sequence (DNA): TGTGCCAGCATCGGCAGGTCCTACGAGCAGTACTTC. Its protein product is CASIGRSYEQYF.